This record looks at one T cell receptor beta chain sequence and its context. The entry originates in a study of Ad26.COV2.S vaccination and SARS-CoV-2 variants. Repertoires were generated with immunoSEQ multiplex PCR, while TCRdb's copy carries only in-frame clones and drops some. The sample has roughly 420,000 clones, 89% seen once. Noted treatment: over 15 received Ad26.COV2.S at low or high dose, single or two shots; 5 received placebo; per-sample allocation not given. Collection of samples fell on day 63 after the first vaccine or placebo injection. Per the germline V gene, CDR1 is SGDLS and CDR2 is YYNGEE. The CDR3 has 14 residues. V dropped 5 bases and J dropped 6; count of bases not matched to a gene: 5.

Here the sequenced sample was peripheral blood, taken in a trial of Ad26.COV2.S vaccine versus placebo. The V call is TRBV9, the J call TRBJ2-2, with TRBD2 identical over 9 bases. The origin of this receptor is a person aged 18-60 years who received the Ad26.COV2.S COVID-19 vaccine or a placebo. In DNA, the CDR3 is TGTGCCAGCAGTGCGGGAGGGGTTTCCGGGGAGCTGTTTTTT. Encoded protein: CASSAGGVSGELFF. Looking up the rest from reference TRBV9 and TRBJ2-2 gives the full variable domain: DSGVTQTPKHLITATGQRVTLRCSPRSGDLSVYWYQQSLDQGLQFLIQYYNGEERAKGNILERFSAQQFPDLHSELNLSSLELGDSALYFCASSAGGVSGELFFGEGSRLTVL.